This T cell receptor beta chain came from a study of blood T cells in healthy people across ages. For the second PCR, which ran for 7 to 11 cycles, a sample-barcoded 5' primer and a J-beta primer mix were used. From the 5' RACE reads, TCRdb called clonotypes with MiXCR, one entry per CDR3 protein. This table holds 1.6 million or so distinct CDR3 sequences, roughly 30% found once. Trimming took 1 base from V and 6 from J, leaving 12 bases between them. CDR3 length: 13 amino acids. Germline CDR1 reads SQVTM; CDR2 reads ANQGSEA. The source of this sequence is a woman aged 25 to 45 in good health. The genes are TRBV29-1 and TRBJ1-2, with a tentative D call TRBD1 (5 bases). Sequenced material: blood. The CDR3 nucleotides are TGCAGCGTTGAAGCGGGGCCGGGAGATGGCTACACCTTC. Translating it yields CSVEAGPGDGYTF. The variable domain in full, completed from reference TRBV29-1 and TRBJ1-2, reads SAVISQKPSRDICQRGTSLTIQCQVDSQVTMMFWYRQQPGQSLTLIATANQGSEATYESGFVIDKFPISRPNLTFSTLTVSNMSPEDSSIYLCSVEAGPGDGYTFGSGTRLTVV.